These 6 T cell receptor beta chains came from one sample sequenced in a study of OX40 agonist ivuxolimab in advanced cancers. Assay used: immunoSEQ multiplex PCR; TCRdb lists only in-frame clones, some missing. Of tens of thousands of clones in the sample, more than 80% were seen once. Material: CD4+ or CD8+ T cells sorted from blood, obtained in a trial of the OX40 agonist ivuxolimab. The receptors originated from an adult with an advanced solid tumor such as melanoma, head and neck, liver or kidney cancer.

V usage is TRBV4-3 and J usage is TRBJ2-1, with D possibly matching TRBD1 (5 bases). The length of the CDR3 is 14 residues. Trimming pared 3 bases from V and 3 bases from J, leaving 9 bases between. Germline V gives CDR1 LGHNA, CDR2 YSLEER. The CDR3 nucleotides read TGCGCCAGCAGCCATCCTGACAGCTACAATGAGCAGTTCTTC. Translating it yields CASSHPDSYNEQFF.

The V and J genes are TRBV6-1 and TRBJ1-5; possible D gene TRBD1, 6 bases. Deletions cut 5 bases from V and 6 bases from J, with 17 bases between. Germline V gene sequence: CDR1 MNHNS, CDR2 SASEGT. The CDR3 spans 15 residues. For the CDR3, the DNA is TGTGCCAGCAGTTTCCACAGGGTCGAGAGTCAGCCCCAGCATTTT. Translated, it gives CASSFHRVESQPQHF.

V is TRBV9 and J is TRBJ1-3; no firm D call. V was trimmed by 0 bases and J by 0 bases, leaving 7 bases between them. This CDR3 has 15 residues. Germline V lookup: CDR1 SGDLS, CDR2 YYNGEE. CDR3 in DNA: TGTGCCAGCAGCGTAGAAGGTGACTCTGGAAACACCATATATTTT. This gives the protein CASSVEGDSGNTIYF.

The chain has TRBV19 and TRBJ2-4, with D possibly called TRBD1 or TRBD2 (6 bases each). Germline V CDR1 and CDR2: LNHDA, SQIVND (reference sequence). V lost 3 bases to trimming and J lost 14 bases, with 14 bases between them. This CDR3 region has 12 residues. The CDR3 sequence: CASSIRGTDKYF. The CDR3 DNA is TGTGCCAGTAGTATTAGGGGGACTGACAAGTACTTC.

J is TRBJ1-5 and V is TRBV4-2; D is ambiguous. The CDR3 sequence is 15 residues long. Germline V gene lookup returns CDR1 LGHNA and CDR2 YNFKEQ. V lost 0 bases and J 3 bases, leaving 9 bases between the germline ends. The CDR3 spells CASSQEARANQPQHF. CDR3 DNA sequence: TGTGCCAGCAGCCAAGAGGCTAGGGCCAATCAGCCCCAGCATTTT.

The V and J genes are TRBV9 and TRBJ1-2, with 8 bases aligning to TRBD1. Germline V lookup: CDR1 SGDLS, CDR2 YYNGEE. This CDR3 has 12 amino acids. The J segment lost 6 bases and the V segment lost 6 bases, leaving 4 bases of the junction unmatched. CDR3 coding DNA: TGTGCCAGCACCGGACAGGGTAATGGCTACACCTTC. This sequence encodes CASTGQGNGYTF.